This TCR beta chain was recorded in a study of blood T cell repertoires in COVID-19. The overall study: Spain, Italy and the United States supplied samples that represented acute and convalescent COVID-19. PBMCs, B-cell-depleted T cells, or T cells provided the cDNA or gDNA that made up the material.

The authors' processing: For nucleated cells, counts were estimated from reference gene primer amplification. The protocol was immunoSEQ multiplex PCR, while the TCRdb copy is restricted to in-frame clones and leaves out a portion. From that table come the V and J calls and clone size; the DNA was used to work out D and trimming. The sample includes fewer than 35,000 clones, 85% of them seen just once. The V and J ends lost 8 bases and 6 bases respectively, with 28 bases between them. Per germline, CDR1 MRHNA and CDR2 SNTAGT. This CDR3 contains 18 residues. Sequencing was carried out using peripheral blood. The gene calls are TRBV6-4 and TRBJ2-2; D is possibly TRBD1 (6 bases). The sequence was obtained from a man older than 75 with active COVID-19. The CDR3 DNA reads as TGTGCCAGCTTACCCCCTCCGTTTAATGGGGGCCGAGCCGGGGAGCTGTTTTTT. As protein: CASLPPPFNGGRAGELFF.